These 28 T cell receptor beta chains share one sample of origin, sequenced in a study of regulatory T cells in long-lasting Graves disease. Regarding time point: newly diagnosed GD, antithyroid drugs for less than 3 months. Extracted RNA from PBMCs served as the source of the TCR library. Through Arm-PCR of CDR3 regions and iRepertoire HTBI primers, TCR beta libraries were built. From the multiplex PCR reads, TCRdb called clonotypes with MiXCR, one entry per CDR3 protein. The sample shows 550,000 to 700,000 distinct CDR3 sequences, about 16% of them seen only once. The same data also contributed to another study, on T cells in Graves' hyperthyroidism and ophthalmopathy.

Sequencing used peripheral blood mononuclear cells (PBMCs), obtained at new diagnosis, from a patient treated with antithyroid drugs. The receptor set was obtained from a man younger than 35 with Graves disease.

This clonotype was recorded at least ten times. The rearrangement joins TRBV20-1 to TRBJ1-1; 8 bases align to TRBD1. V shed 3 bases, J shed 0 bases, and the junction held 3 bases outside the gene matches. CDR1 and CDR2 from the germline V gene are DFQATT and SNEGSKA (reference sequence). This CDR3 spans 14 amino acids. CDR3 nucleotide sequence: TGCAGTGCTAGCCAGGGGGCTATGAACACTGAAGCTTTCTTT. Its protein is CSASQGAMNTEAFF.

This clonotype was counted at least ten times. The chain carries TRBV5-1 and TRBJ1-1; D gene ambiguous. This CDR3 has 14 amino acids. Trimming shortened V by 4 bases and J by 3 bases, and 13 bases separated the two germline ends. Germline V gives CDR1 SGHRS, CDR2 YFSETQ. CDR3 coding DNA: TGCGCCAGCAGCGTGACTCGACGGGACACTGAAGCTTTCTTT. Residues: CASSVTRRDTEAFF.

This clonotype has at least ten counts. V and J are TRBV5-1 and TRBJ2-1; 8 positions match TRBD2. This CDR3 region has 15 residues. Germline V lookup: CDR1 SGHRS, CDR2 YFSETQ. V was pared by 4 bases and J by 1 base, with 4 bases of the junction left unmatched. The CDR3 bases are TGCGCCAGCAGCGTACTAGCGGAATCCTACAATGAGCAGTTCTTC. Translated: CASSVLAESYNEQFF.

This clonotype was recorded only once. This may be a read error: a much more frequent sequence differs by one nucleotide. This chain joins TRBV7-9 and TRBJ2-1; TRBD2 matches at 13 bases. CDR1 and CDR2 (germline): SEHNR, FQNEAQ (reference sequence). The CDR3 has 15 amino acids. The CDR3 DNA is TGTGCCAGCAGCCCTGGGACTAGCGGGGTGAGGGCCCGGTACTTC. It is translated as CASSPGTSGVRARYF.

This clonotype was detected ten times or more. The genes are TRBV29-1 and TRBJ2-7; D is unclear. The V end lost 4 bases, the J end lost 6 bases, and 13 bases lay between the germline ends. Germline CDR1 reads SQVTM; CDR2 reads ANQGSEA. There are 12 residues in the CDR3. CDR3 loop: CSVGGNALEQYF. The DNA for the CDR3 is TGCAGCGTTGGTGGGAATGCACTCGAGCAGTACTTC.

This clonotype has a handful of counts. The chain has TRBV13 and TRBJ2-2; D is uncertain. The CDR3 extends over 13 amino acids. V gave up 5 bases and J gave up 2 bases, with 6 bases separating them. Looked up from germline, CDR1 is PRHDT and CDR2 is FYEKMQ (reference sequence). CDR3 DNA: TGTGCCAGCAGCGGAGATAACACCGGGGAGCTGTTTTTT. Amino acids: CASSGDNTGELFF.

The chain uses TRBV27 and TRBJ2-1, with TRBD2 identical over 14 bases. This CDR3 contains 16 residues. The V gene end was trimmed by 7 bases and the J gene end by 7 bases; junction bases not matched to a gene: 9. Germline V gene sequence: CDR1 MNHEY, CDR2 SMNVEV (reference sequence). The CDR3 nucleotides read TGTGCCAGCACTTCCTGGACTAGCGGGAGGAGAAATGAGCAGTTCTTC. Amino acid sequence: CASTSWTSGRRNEQFF.

The chain joins TRBV6-1 to TRBJ1-3, with TRBD1 matching over 8 bases. V was pared by 6 bases and J by 0 bases, with 13 bases of the junction left unmatched. The V gene's germline CDR1 is MNHNS and CDR2 SASEGT. The CDR3 consists of 18 residues. The CDR3 DNA is TGTGCCAGCAGCCGAGGGACGACAGGGGCCAGCTCTGGAAACACCATATATTTT. As protein: CASSRGTTGASSGNTIYF.

This clonotype was counted ten times or more. The J gene is TRBJ2-7, the V gene TRBV12-3 or TRBV12-4, with D possibly called TRBD1 or TRBD2 (5 bases each). Trimming pared 4 bases from V and 2 bases from J, leaving 15 bases between. There are 15 residues in the CDR3. The CDR3: CASSSPDQGPYEQYF. CDR3 nucleotides: TGTGCCAGCAGTTCGCCCGATCAGGGACCCTACGAGCAGTACTTC.

This clonotype was observed many times. The chain carries TRBV20-1 and TRBJ2-3, with a weak D call TRBD1 (5 bases). Deletions cut 4 bases from V and 0 bases from J, with 17 bases between. The CDR3 runs to 16 residues. The germline V gene encodes CDR1 DFQATT and CDR2 SNEGSKA (reference sequence). CDR3 nucleotide sequence: TGCAGTGCTATTATTCAGGGAAGATTTAGCACAGATACGCAGTATTTT. Translation gives CSAIIQGRFSTDTQYF.

This rearrangement joins TRBV5-1 to TRBJ1-2; 8 bases agree with TRBD1. Germline V gene lookup returns CDR1 SGHRS and CDR2 YFSETQ. The CDR3 spans 12 residues. V lost 4 bases and J lost 6; bases outside the gene matches: 2. The CDR3 spells CASSPRGHGYTF. CDR3 coding DNA: TGCGCCAGCAGCCCCAGGGGGCATGGCTACACCTTC. Full variable domain (remainder filled in from reference TRBV5-1 and TRBJ1-2): KAGVTQTPRYLIKTRGQQVTLSCSPISGHRSVSWYQQTPGQGLQFLFEYFSETQRNKGNFPGRFSGRQFSNSRSEMNVSTLELGDSALYLCASSPRGHGYTFGSGTRLTVV.

This clonotype showed up many times. This chain connects TRBV20-1 to TRBJ2-3; TRBD2 matches 11 bases. V was pared by 3 bases and J by 0 bases, with 11 bases of the junction left unmatched. The germline V gene has CDR1 DFQATT and CDR2 SNEGSKA (reference sequence). The CDR3 extends over 18 amino acids. In DNA form, the CDR3 reads TGCAGTGCTAGGGGCCTAATAGCGGGAGGGACTAGCACAGATACGCAGTATTTT. Amino acids: CSARGLIAGGTSTDTQYF.

This clonotype was seen ten or more times. The chain uses TRBV6-2 or TRBV6-3 and TRBJ2-1; D gene unclear. Deletions cut 6 bases from V and 9 bases from J, with 24 bases between. CDR3 length: 16 residues. CDR1 MNHEY and CDR2 SVGEGT come from the germline V gene. The CDR3 loop is CASRLKTMSSTTEQFF. The DNA of the CDR3 is TGTGCCAGCAGACTAAAAACGATGAGTTCCACCACTGAGCAGTTCTTC.

This clonotype was seen a few times. The CDR3 sequence is CASSLTGTPPDTQYF. CDR3 sequence (DNA): TGTGCCAGCAGCTTAACCGGGACTCCACCAGATACGCAGTATTTT. V usage is TRBV7-3 and J usage is TRBJ2-3; D is perhaps TRBD2 (6 bases). Germline V gene sequence: CDR1 SGHTA, CDR2 FQGTGA. This CDR3 has 15 residues. The V end lost 0 bases, the J end lost 4 bases, and 11 bases lay between the germline ends. Using reference TRBV7-3 and TRBJ2-3 for the parts outside the CDR3, the full variable domain is GAGVSQTPSNKVTEKGKYVELRCDPISGHTALYWYRQSLGQGPEFLIYFQGTGAADDSGLPNDRFFAVRPEGSVSTLKIQRTERGDSAVYLCASSLTGTPPDTQYFGPGTRLTVL.

J is TRBJ2-7 and V is TRBV30; D may be TRBD2 (6 bases). There are 10 residues in the CDR3. Trimming shortened V by 7 bases and J by 7 bases, and 11 bases separated the two germline ends. Germline CDR1 is GTSNPN and CDR2 is SVGIG (reference sequence). CDR3 residues: CASMLAEQYF. The DNA of the CDR3 is TGTGCCTCGATGCTAGCGGAGCAGTACTTC.

There are many counts of this clonotype. V is TRBV28 and J is TRBJ2-2; D ambiguous. There are 16 residues in the CDR3. Germline V gene lookup returns CDR1 MDHEN and CDR2 SYDVKM. Trimming took off 4 bases at V and 0 bases at J, with 12 bases between the two ends. The CDR3 region is CASSSRPPPNTGELFF. In DNA form, the CDR3 reads TGTGCCAGCAGTTCACGGCCGCCACCGAACACCGGGGAGCTGTTTTTT.

This clonotype appeared many times. This chain links TRBV5-1 with TRBJ2-2; TRBD2 might be the D (6 bases). CDR3 length equals 14 residues. V lost 0 bases and J 6 bases, leaving 9 bases between the germline ends. The germline V gene has CDR1 SGHRS and CDR2 YFSETQ. This CDR3 reads CASSLVRESGELFF. The DNA of the CDR3 is TGCGCCAGCAGCTTGGTACGGGAGTCCGGGGAGCTGTTTTTT. Variable domain in full (rest from reference TRBV5-1 and TRBJ2-2): KAGVTQTPRYLIKTRGQQVTLSCSPISGHRSVSWYQQTPGQGLQFLFEYFSETQRNKGNFPGRFSGRQFSNSRSEMNVSTLELGDSALYLCASSLVRESGELFFGEGSRLTVL.

The chain has TRBV19 and TRBJ1-5, with 10 bases that match TRBD1. Germline assignment: CDR1 LNHDA and CDR2 SQIVND (reference sequence). The CDR3 contains 17 residues. Trimming removed 2 bases from V and 3 bases from J; junction bases left unmatched: 7. The CDR3: CASSIRGQGSYNQPQHF. As DNA, the CDR3 is TGTGCCAGTAGTATAAGGGGACAGGGGAGCTACAATCAGCCCCAGCATTTT.

Ten or more counts support this clonotype. This chain connects TRBV5-1 to TRBJ2-3, with D possibly called TRBD1 or TRBD2 (5 bases each). Germline CDR1 is SGHRS and CDR2 is YFSETQ. V was trimmed by 3 bases and J by 0 bases, leaving 20 bases between them. The CDR3 covers 18 residues. CDR3 loop: CASSSGRLRSSSTDTQYF. CDR3 nucleotide sequence: TGCGCCAGCAGCTCGGGACGGCTCCGATCATCTAGCACAGATACGCAGTATTTT.

This clonotype appeared a few times. The rearrangement links TRBV7-2 to TRBJ2-7, with TRBD2 as a possible D gene (5 bases). There are 16 residues in the CDR3. Germline values: CDR1 SGHTA, CDR2 FQGNSA. V was cut by 5 bases and J by 2 bases, with 19 bases left in between. Here the CDR3 DNA reads TGTGCCAGCAGCCGCTCGGGGTCCAGCAGGACCTACGAGCAGTACTTC. Translation: CASSRSGSSRTYEQYF.

This clonotype came up many times. The chain joins TRBV12-3 or TRBV12-4 to TRBJ1-5, with D possibly TRBD1 on 5 matching bases. Trimming removed 4 bases from V and 6 bases from J, with 16 bases in between. The CDR3 runs 15 residues. CDR3 in DNA: TGTGCCAGCAGTTCAACTGGGGCGGGGGTTCAGCCCCAGCATTTT. Its protein product is CASSSTGAGVQPQHF.

This clonotype was found many times. The rearrangement uses TRBV12-3 or TRBV12-4 and TRBJ2-1; TRBD2 matches 9 bases. The CDR3 sequence is 15 residues long. V lost 6 bases, J lost 7 bases, and 10 bases stayed unmatched. The CDR3 region is CASSPGASGINEQFF. CDR3 in DNA: TGTGCCAGCAGCCCCGGGGCTAGCGGGATAAATGAGCAGTTCTTC.

Many counts were recorded for this clonotype. The chain uses TRBV29-1 and TRBJ2-1, with a possible D match to TRBD1 (5 bases). V lost 8 bases, J lost 10 bases, and 15 bases lay in between. There are 11 residues in the CDR3. Per germline, CDR1 SQVTM and CDR2 ANQGSEA. The DNA of the CDR3 is TGCAGCCCGCGTTGGGGCGAGGAGCAGTTCTTC. Encoded protein: CSPRWGEEQFF.

The chain has TRBV10-3 and TRBJ1-3, with 8 bases matching TRBD1. The J segment lost 0 bases and the V segment lost 6 bases, leaving 10 bases of the junction unmatched. The CDR3 loop spans 17 amino acids. Germline CDR1 reads ENHRY; CDR2 reads SYGVKD. The CDR3 protein is CAIRPGQGGSSGNTIYF. The CDR3 bases are TGTGCCATCAGACCCGGACAGGGAGGTTCCTCTGGAAACACCATATATTTT.

This clonotype occurred many times. The chain has TRBV30 and TRBJ2-7, with TRBD1 identical over 9 bases. Germline trimming cut 4 bases from V and 5 bases from J; bases unmatched to any gene: 6. The CDR3 totals 13 residues. The V gene's germline CDR1 is GTSNPN and CDR2 SVGIG (reference sequence). The CDR3 nucleotides are TGTGCCTGGACTCGGACAGGGGTCGACGAGCAGTACTTC. Amino acid sequence: CAWTRTGVDEQYF.

This clonotype was seen many times. The chain joins TRBV12-3 or TRBV12-4 to TRBJ1-1; D remains ambiguous. The CDR3 runs to 15 residues. V was cut by 6 bases and J by 0 bases, with 14 bases left in between. The chain's CDR3 is CASRPGGSLNTEAFF. The CDR3 region has the DNA TGTGCCAGCAGACCCGGCGGTTCGTTGAACACTGAAGCTTTCTTT.

The chain uses TRBV19 and TRBJ2-7; D may be TRBD1 or TRBD2 (5 bases each). In germline, CDR1 is LNHDA, CDR2 SQIVND (reference sequence). V dropped 3 bases and J dropped 1 base, with 10 bases sitting between them. The CDR3 sequence is 14 residues long. This chain's CDR3 is CASSMGPQSYEQYF. The CDR3 DNA sequence: TGTGCCAGTAGTATGGGACCGCAGTCCTACGAGCAGTACTTC.

The CDR3 nucleotides read TGTGCCAGCTCACCACGTGGAGGAGCTGGAAACACCATATATTTT. Its protein product is CASSPRGGAGNTIYF. The V gene is TRBV18, the J gene TRBJ1-3, with D uncertain. Per germline, CDR1 KGHSH and CDR2 LQKENI. CDR3 length: 15 residues. V was cut by 1 base and J by 2 bases, with 9 bases left in between.